This is a list of T cell receptor beta chains from one sample in a study of cytomegalovirus exposure and HLA in healthy donors. Using immunoSEQ multiplex PCR, the repertoire was profiled, and TCRdb retains in-frame clones only, with some absent. The sample has approximately 190,000 clones; 70% are singletons. Specimen: PBMCs. These receptors were obtained from a man between 40 and 49 years old in good health and CMV-seropositive. CDR3s include the opening cysteine and the closing phenylalanine or tryptophan. A D gene is named only where the DNA matches it firmly. Clone size is stated in some rows and not others, as once, few, many or a class when expanded.

v_call	j_call	clone_size	d_call	cdr3_aa	cdr3_nt
TRBV28	TRBJ1-6	once	-	CASSQPGVNYSPLHF	TGTGCCAGCAGTCAACCAGGGGTTAATTATTCACCCCTCCACTTT
TRBV6-6	TRBJ2-7	-	TRBD1	CASRDPGQGYEQYF	TGTGCCAGCAGGGATCCGGGACAGGGCTACGAGCAGTACTTC
TRBV4-1	TRBJ1-3	-	TRBD1	CASSQVATGKIRNTIYF	TGCGCCAGCAGCCAAGTAGCGACAGGGAAAATTAGAAACACCATATATTTT
TRBV7-8	TRBJ1-5	-	-	CASSSRGSNQPQHF	TGTGCCAGCAGCTCCAGGGGTTCCAATCAGCCCCAGCATTTT
TRBV6-5	TRBJ2-5	-	TRBD2	CASSSTGRGGRETQYF	TGTGCCAGCAGTTCTACGGGGCGGGGGGGCCGGGAGACCCAGTACTTC
TRBV7-2	TRBJ1-5	-	-	CASSLIGRDIGLPQHF	TGTGCCAGCAGCTTAATCGGCCGGGACATTGGACTGCCCCAGCATTTT
TRBV11-3	TRBJ1-5	-	-	CASSLEGGVRGRYQPQHF	TGTGCCAGCAGCTTAGAGGGGGGGGTGAGGGGAAGGTATCAGCCCCAGCATTTT
TRBV15	TRBJ1-4	-	-	CATRRGGPFTTNEKLFF	TGTGCCACCAGGAGGGGGGGGCCCTTCACAACTAATGAAAAACTGTTTTTT
TRBV7-2	TRBJ1-2	few	-	CASTHQRTYGYTF	TGTGCCAGCACCCACCAGAGGACATATGGCTACACCTTC
TRBV7-6	TRBJ2-7	-	-	CASSLESRAEQYF	TGTGCCAGCAGCTTAGAATCGAGAGCCGAGCAGTACTTC
TRBV6-5	TRBJ1-2	-	-	CASSYSREGRGYTF	TGTGCCAGCAGTTACTCGAGGGAGGGTCGTGGCTACACCTTC
TRBV19	TRBJ1-5	-	-	CASSIAAGTRQPQHF	TGTGCCAGTAGTATAGCTGCGGGCACTAGGCAGCCCCAGCATTTT
TRBV6-5	TRBJ2-7	-	TRBD1	CASSYSHPQGAEQYF	TGTGCCAGCAGTTACTCGCACCCCCAGGGGGCCGAGCAGTACTTC
TRBV6-5	TRBJ2-7	-	-	CASSYSPGSSYEQYF	TGTGCCAGCAGTTACTCCCCGGGGAGCTCCTACGAGCAGTACTTC